Listed below are T cell receptor beta chains from one sample, sequenced in a study of identifying expanded T cells in peripheral blood. The data were produced by immunoSEQ multiplex PCR, yet TCRdb's version contains in-frame clones alone and is incomplete. Among fewer than 85,000 clones listed, around 91% were seen once. What was sequenced was blood. All receptors derive from a person aged 18 to 75 in good health. Both conserved end residues are part of each CDR3. Each record gives: V gene, clone size, J gene, D gene, CDR3 length, CDR3 DNA, CDR3 protein. The D gene is left open where the match is weak. Clone size appears in some rows only: once, few, many, or a class for an expanded clone.

V: TRBV19; size: -; J: TRBJ2-1; D: TRBD2; length: 15; DNA: TGTGCCAGTGGGTCGCGGGAGGAGTGGTACAATGAGCAGTTCTTC; CDR3: CASGSREEWYNEQFF
V: TRBV6-1; size: -; J: TRBJ1-2; D: -; length: 13; DNA: TGTGCCAGCAGTTTGCAGAGGAACTATGGCTACACCTTC; CDR3: CASSLQRNYGYTF
V: TRBV5-1; size: -; J: TRBJ2-5; D: -; length: 15; DNA: TGCGCCAGCAGCTTGGCTGGGGAGAGAAGGGAGACCCAGTACTTC; CDR3: CASSLAGERRETQYF
V: TRBV10-3; size: once; J: TRBJ2-5; D: -; length: 15; DNA: TGTGCCATCAGTACTTCATGGGATGGCCAAGAGACCCAGTACTTC; CDR3: CAISTSWDGQETQYF
V: TRBV27; size: -; J: TRBJ2-1; D: TRBD2; length: 14; DNA: TGTGCTAAAATCGGGACTAGCGGAAACAATGAGCAGTTCTTC; CDR3: CAKIGTSGNNEQFF
V: TRBV6-5; size: -; J: TRBJ1-2; D: -; length: 14; DNA: TGTGCCAGCAGTTACTCGGGATTTCCCTATGGCTACACCTTC; CDR3: CASSYSGFPYGYTF
V: TRBV28; size: -; J: TRBJ1-2; D: -; length: 12; DNA: TGTGCCTGTGGATGGGGGGGCTATGGCTACACCTTC; CDR3: CACGWGGYGYTF
V: TRBV9; size: -; J: TRBJ1-2; D: -; length: 15; DNA: TGTGCCAGCAGCGCGTCAAAGACCGCTAACTATGGCTACACCTTC; CDR3: CASSASKTANYGYTF
V: TRBV25-1; size: -; J: TRBJ2-7; D: TRBD1; length: 14; DNA: TGTGCCACCAGAGGGACAGGGGCTTCCTACGAGCAGTACTTC; CDR3: CATRGTGASYEQYF
V: TRBV6-5; size: -; J: TRBJ2-7; D: TRBD1; length: 14; DNA: TGTGCCAGCAGTTTCGACAGGGTGTCCTACGAGCAGTACTTC; CDR3: CASSFDRVSYEQYF
V: TRBV7-2; size: -; J: TRBJ2-1; D: TRBD2; length: 15; DNA: TGTGCCAGCAGCTTAGGACTAGCGGGCTACAATGAGCAGTTCTTC; CDR3: CASSLGLAGYNEQFF
V: TRBV7-2; size: few; J: TRBJ2-2; D: -; length: 15; DNA: TGTGCCAGCAGCTTAGACGGGAGAGGGACCGGGGAGCTGTTTTTT; CDR3: CASSLDGRGTGELFF
V: TRBV7-2; size: -; J: TRBJ2-1; D: -; length: 13; DNA: TGTGCCAGCAGCCTTACAGGACGGGGTGAGCAGTTCTTC; CDR3: CASSLTGRGEQFF
V: TRBV6-5; size: once; J: TRBJ1-2; D: -; length: 13; DNA: TGTGCCTCCGCCCCCGGGCAGGGCTATGGCTACACCTTC; CDR3: CASAPGQGYGYTF
V: TRBV7-8; size: -; J: TRBJ2-5; D: -; length: 16; DNA: TGTGCCAGCAGCCGGTTGCCTCCGGGGGCGGCGGAGACCCAGTACTTC; CDR3: CASSRLPPGAAETQYF
V: TRBV9; size: -; J: TRBJ1-4; D: -; length: 15; DNA: TGTGCCAGCAGCGAAACATCAGGGGCGGGAGAAAAACTGTTTTTT; CDR3: CASSETSGAGEKLFF
V: TRBV5-1; size: -; J: TRBJ1-1; D: -; length: 16; DNA: TGCGCCAGCAGGTCAGGACAGAATATCATGAACACTGAAGCTTTCTTT; CDR3: CASRSGQNIMNTEAFF
V: TRBV9; size: -; J: TRBJ2-1; D: TRBD1; length: 13; DNA: TGTGCCAGCAGCGTGGGACAGGGCGGTGAGCAGTTCTTC; CDR3: CASSVGQGGEQFF
V: TRBV5-4; size: -; J: TRBJ2-5; D: -; length: 18; DNA: TGTGCCAGCAGCTCGTCATCGGCTCGGGGTGGGAGCCAAGAGACCCAGTACTTC; CDR3: CASSSSSARGGSQETQYF
V: TRBV19; size: few; J: TRBJ1-5; D: -; length: 15; DNA: TGTGCCAGTACGTTTCGGGCCTATAGCAATCAGCCCCAGCATTTT; CDR3: CASTFRAYSNQPQHF
V: TRBV9; size: -; J: TRBJ1-6; D: -; length: 15; DNA: TGTGCCAGCAGCGTAGATCTAGGGGATGGTTCACCCCTCCACTTT; CDR3: CASSVDLGDGSPLHF
V: TRBV25-1; size: few; J: TRBJ1-1; D: -; length: 12; DNA: TGTGCCAGCAGTGAGGTGAGGGGGTCAGCTTTCTTT; CDR3: CASSEVRGSAFF
V: TRBV7-9; size: -; J: TRBJ2-3; D: -; length: 13; DNA: TGTGCCAGCAGCTTAGACCTCACAGATACGCAGTATTTT; CDR3: CASSLDLTDTQYF
V: TRBV2; size: -; J: TRBJ2-4; D: -; length: 14; DNA: TGTGCCAGCAGTGGTTACCTAGCCAAAAACATTCAGTACTTC; CDR3: CASSGYLAKNIQYF
V: TRBV19; size: -; J: TRBJ2-5; D: TRBD2; length: 18; DNA: TGTGCCAGTAGTATTACCCATCGGACTAGCGGGGGACGAGAGACCCAGTACTTC; CDR3: CASSITHRTSGGRETQYF
V: TRBV29-1; size: -; J: TRBJ2-3; D: TRBD2; length: 15; DNA: TGCAGCGTTGGGGGAGGGGCGTCGCCCACAGATACGCAGTATTTT; CDR3: CSVGGGASPTDTQYF
V: TRBV2; size: -; J: TRBJ1-1; D: -; length: 13; DNA: TGTGCCAGCAGCCCCGAGAGGGATTCTGAAGCTTTCTTT; CDR3: CASSPERDSEAFF
V: TRBV6-6; size: -; J: TRBJ2-7; D: -; length: 14; DNA: TGTGCCAGCAGTCCCCTGGGTACCGCCTACGAGCAGTACTTC; CDR3: CASSPLGTAYEQYF
V: TRBV21-1; size: -; J: TRBJ2-7; D: -; length: 11; DNA: TGTGCCAGCAGCAAAAGGGGTGAGCAGTACTTC; CDR3: CASSKRGEQYF
V: TRBV25-1; size: -; J: TRBJ2-1; D: TRBD2; length: 16; DNA: TGTGCCAGCAGCGAAAGCGGGGTCAGCTCCTACAATGAGCAGTTCTTC; CDR3: CASSESGVSSYNEQFF
V: TRBV9; size: -; J: TRBJ1-1; D: -; length: 14; DNA: TGTGCCAGCAGCGCCCGGGGCGGGGAAACTGAAGCTTTCTTT; CDR3: CASSARGGETEAFF
V: TRBV7-2; size: -; J: TRBJ2-7; D: TRBD2; length: 16; DNA: TGTGCCAGCAGCTTACCCACTAGCGGGAGTAGGGACGAGCAGTACTTC; CDR3: CASSLPTSGSRDEQYF
V: TRBV15; size: -; J: TRBJ1-2; D: -; length: 15; DNA: TGTGCCACCAGCAAGAGGGGCACCTCTAACTATGGCTACACCTTC; CDR3: CATSKRGTSNYGYTF
V: TRBV11-2; size: -; J: TRBJ2-5; D: -; length: 15; DNA: TGTGCCAGCAGCTTAGCCGGAAGTCATAAAGAGACCCAGTACTTC; CDR3: CASSLAGSHKETQYF
V: TRBV9; size: -; J: TRBJ2-6; D: -; length: 15; DNA: TGTGCCAGCAGCGTATCACCGGAGGGGGCCAACGTCCTGACTTTC; CDR3: CASSVSPEGANVLTF
V: TRBV15; size: once; J: TRBJ2-3; D: -; length: 16; DNA: TGTGCCACCCAGGGTCAGGGTGGGGGCACTGCAGATACGCAGTATTTT; CDR3: CATQGQGGGTADTQYF
V: TRBV4-1; size: medium-sized; J: TRBJ1-6; D: -; length: 17; DNA: TGCGCCAGCAGCCAAGTCGATATGGGGTTCCGGAATTCACCCCTCCACTTT; CDR3: CASSQVDMGFRNSPLHF
V: TRBV6-5; size: -; J: TRBJ2-7; D: -; length: 11; DNA: TGTGCCAGCAGTTCAGAGTACGAGCAGTACTTC; CDR3: CASSSEYEQYF
V: TRBV6-1; size: -; J: TRBJ1-4; D: -; length: 15; DNA: TGTGCCGGCAGCATTATACAGGGATCTAATGAAAAACTGTTTTTT; CDR3: CAGSIIQGSNEKLFF
V: TRBV6-1; size: -; J: TRBJ2-1; D: -; length: 12; DNA: TGTGCCAGCAGTGAAGCCTTAGATGAGCAGTTCTTC; CDR3: CASSEALDEQFF
V: TRBV4-1; size: -; J: TRBJ2-7; D: -; length: 15; DNA: TGCGCCAGCAGCCAAGGTCCACAGGTATCCTACGAGCAGTACTTC; CDR3: CASSQGPQVSYEQYF
V: TRBV6-5; size: -; J: TRBJ1-2; D: TRBD1; length: 15; DNA: TGTGCCAGCAGTAGACAGGGGGCCGCTAACTATGGCTACACCTTC; CDR3: CASSRQGAANYGYTF
V: TRBV6-6; size: -; J: TRBJ2-7; D: -; length: 15; DNA: TGTGCCAGCAGTTCGGGCGGCCAGCGGAACTACGAGCAGTACTTC; CDR3: CASSSGGQRNYEQYF
V: TRBV20-1; size: -; J: TRBJ1-2; D: -; length: 11; DNA: TGCAGTGCTTGGACAGACTATGGCTACACCTTC; CDR3: CSAWTDYGYTF
V: TRBV10-1; size: few; J: TRBJ2-7; D: -; length: 14; DNA: TGCGCCAGCAGTGAGTCGTGCCGGGCCGACGAGCAGTACTTC; CDR3: CASSESCRADEQYF
V: TRBV5-1; size: once; J: TRBJ2-7; D: -; length: 11; DNA: TGCGCCAGCAGCTCGGCCTACGAGCAGTACTTC; CDR3: CASSSAYEQYF
V: TRBV13; size: -; J: TRBJ2-7; D: -; length: 11; DNA: TGTGCCAGCAGCTCCCGATACGAGCAGTACTTC; CDR3: CASSSRYEQYF
V: TRBV4-2; size: -; J: TRBJ2-3; D: -; length: 17; DNA: TGTGCCAGCAGCCAATTTCATCCAGCTACTAGCACAGATACGCAGTATTTT; CDR3: CASSQFHPATSTDTQYF